What follows describes a single T cell receptor (beta chain). The CDR3 is 13 amino acids. The V end was cut by 7 bases, the J end by 2 bases, with 11 bases between. CDR1 is LNHDA and CDR2 is SQIVND in the germline V gene (reference sequence). This record comes from a study of blood T cell repertoires in COVID-19. Assay used: immunoSEQ multiplex PCR; TCRdb lists only in-frame clones, some missing. The data show 110,000 to 150,000 clones, with more than 65% seen just once and approximately 8% held by the top ten. Material: peripheral blood. The receptor's source is a human donor in a cohort sampled during active COVID-19. The chain has TRBV19 and TRBJ1-1; perhaps TRBD1 as D (5 bases). The chain's CDR3 is CASKGRGNTEAFF. The CDR3 nucleotides read TGTGCCAGTAAGGGAAGGGGAAACACTGAAGCTTTCTTT.